These 29 T cell receptor beta chains originate from one sample sequenced in a study of cytomegalovirus exposure and HLA in healthy donors (dated by TCRdb to 2016 to 2017). Library preparation employed the immunoSEQ multiplex PCR assay. The multiplex PCR relied on a mix of 60 forward primers for TCR Vbeta segments and 13 reverse primers for TCR Jbeta segments. TCRdb re-hosts the immuneACCESS table, in-frame sequences only. Its copies lack some clones; in the studies checked, an unresolved V gene accounts for under half of them, and the cause for the rest is not known. This sample gives about 110,000 clones in total; approximately 86% of them show up just once. The leading ten clones occupy 1.5% to 2% of the sample. Material for sequencing was PBMCs. The receptors were sampled from a man between 35 and 55 years old in good health and CMV-seronegative.

This clone was recorded only once. The J gene is TRBJ2-7, the V gene TRBV6-6; maybe TRBD2 (5 bases). The ends were cut back, 0 bases at V and 5 bases at J, with 14 bases in the middle. CDR1 is MNHNY and CDR2 is SVGAGI in the germline V gene (reference sequence). The CDR3 has 15 residues. CDR3 bases: TGTGCCAGCAGTTACTCGAACGTCGGGGTCCACGAGCAGTACTTC. Translation gives CASSYSNVGVHEQYF.

The chain joins TRBV5-6 to TRBJ1-1; D is unclear. This CDR3 spans 13 amino acids. CDR1 and CDR2 from the germline V gene are SGHDT and YYEEEE. Trimming left V 4 bases short and J 1 base short, with 8 bases between. CDR3 amino acids: CASSREANTEAFF. CDR3 in DNA: TGTGCCAGCAGCCGGGAAGCGAACACTGAAGCTTTCTTT.

As regards this clone: Other DNA sequences of this sample code for an identical CDR3. This sequence joins TRBV5-1 and TRBJ2-1; D is ambiguous. The CDR3 contains 14 residues. Trimming shortened V by 0 bases and J by 0 bases, and 4 bases separated the two germline ends. From germline, CDR1 is SGHRS and CDR2 YFSETQ. CDR3 sequence reads: CASSLGDSYNEQFF. CDR3 sequence (DNA): TGCGCCAGCAGCTTGGGAGACTCCTACAATGAGCAGTTCTTC.

The chain combines TRBV19 with TRBJ1-1; 8 nucleotides match TRBD1. The CDR3 spans 15 residues. V was clipped by 8 bases and J by 1 base; unmatched bases: 9. Germline CDR1 LNHDA, CDR2 SQIVND (reference sequence). DNA of the CDR3: TGTGCCAGTGGACAGGGAAGGCGAGGGAACACTGAAGCTTTCTTT. Translation gives CASGQGRRGNTEAFF.

This chain uses TRBV5-6 with TRBJ1-4; TRBD1 agrees at 7 bases. The V and J ends lost 2 bases and 7 bases, in that order; junction bases with no gene match: 5. The CDR3 runs to 14 residues. Germline CDR1 SGHDT, CDR2 YYEEEE. The CDR3, as DNA: TGTGCCAGCAGCTTTTGGGGGACAGCTGAAAAACTGTTTTTT. Encoded protein: CASSFWGTAEKLFF. Supplemented by reference TRBV5-6 and TRBJ1-4, the full variable domain reads DAGVTQSPTHLIKTRGQQVTLRCSPKSGHDTVSWYQQALGQGPQFIFQYYEEEERQRGNFPDRFSGHQFPNYSSELNVNALLLGDSALYLCASSFWGTAEKLFFGSGTQLSVL.

This clone was detected only a few times. The chain employs TRBV29-1 and TRBJ2-1; 8 bases map to TRBD2. Germline V gene sequence: CDR1 SQVTM, CDR2 ANQGSEA. The CDR3 has 16 amino acids. Trimming removed 6 bases from V and 1 base from J; junction bases left unmatched: 11. The CDR3 bases are TGCAGCGTCGAATCCGGGACTAGTGAATCCTACAATGAGCAGTTCTTC. Translated: CSVESGTSESYNEQFF.

V gene TRBV2 combines with J gene TRBJ2-3; D remains unclear. Trimming stripped 5 bases from V and 0 bases from J, with 6 bases between. Germline V gene lookup returns CDR1 SNHLY and CDR2 FYNNEI. The CDR3 contains 13 residues. The CDR3 DNA is TGTGCCAGCAGTAAGGAGAGCACAGATACGCAGTATTTT. This gives the protein CASSKESTDTQYF. Filled out from reference TRBV2 and TRBJ2-3, the complete variable domain reads EPEVTQTPSHQVTQMGQEVILRCVPISNHLYFYWYRQILGQKVEFLVSFYNNEISEKSEIFDDQFSVERPDGSNFTLKIRSTKLEDSAMYFCASSKESTDTQYFGPGTRLTVL.

V gene TRBV7-2 combines with J gene TRBJ2-1; D remains unclear. V was pared by 2 bases and J by 7 bases, with 9 bases between. Germline V gene sequence: CDR1 SGHTA, CDR2 FQGNSA. CDR3 size: 13 residues. The CDR3 protein is CASSLTRYNEQFF. The CDR3 coding sequence is TGTGCCAGCAGCTTAACGCGTTATAATGAGCAGTTCTTC.

This chain uses TRBV19 with TRBJ1-2; 9 bases agree with TRBD1. Looked up from germline, CDR1 is LNHDA and CDR2 is SQIVND (reference sequence). This CDR3 comprises 15 residues. V lost 6 bases, J lost 2 bases, and 7 bases stayed unmatched. CDR3 coding DNA: TGTGCCAGTAGCCGGGGGGACAGGGCGAACTATGGCTACACCTTC. Translation gives CASSRGDRANYGYTF.

This chain joins TRBV9 and TRBJ2-5; TRBD2 agrees at 7 bases. The J segment lost 5 bases and the V segment lost 0 bases, leaving 13 bases of the junction unmatched. In germline, CDR1 is SGDLS, CDR2 YYNGEE. CDR3 size: 17 residues. In DNA, the CDR3 is TGTGCCAGCAGCGTAGCCCCCTCAAGCGGGGCTCTGGAGACCCAGTACTTC. Amino acid sequence: CASSVAPSSGALETQYF. The variable domain in full, completed from reference TRBV9 and TRBJ2-5, reads DSGVTQTPKHLITATGQRVTLRCSPRSGDLSVYWYQQSLDQGLQFLIQYYNGEERAKGNILERFSAQQFPDLHSELNLSSLELGDSALYFCASSVAPSSGALETQYFGPGTRLLVL.

A few counts support this clone. The V gene is TRBV5-4, the J gene TRBJ2-1; 8 nucleotides agree with TRBD2. The junction had 13 bases not matched to a gene; V was cut back by 1 base and J by 10 bases. The CDR3 is 16 residues long. Germline CDR1 and CDR2: SGHNT and YYREEE (reference sequence). The CDR3 protein is CASSLKAGALFGEQFF. The CDR3 DNA reads as TGTGCCAGCAGCTTGAAAGCGGGGGCCCTCTTCGGAGAGCAGTTCTTC.

The V and J genes are TRBV10-3 and TRBJ2-1; no definite D call. CDR3 length equals 12 residues. CDR1 is ENHRY, CDR2 SYGVKD, per germline. V shed 3 bases and J shed 10 bases, with 10 bases lying between them. CDR3 sequence: CAISEAAWEQFF. The CDR3 nucleotides read TGTGCCATCAGTGAAGCCGCGTGGGAGCAGTTCTTC.

The chain recombines TRBV18 with TRBJ2-3; 13 bases align to TRBD2. The ends lost 8 bases at V and 5 bases at J; junction bases unmatched: 1. Germline CDR1 and CDR2: KGHSH and LQKENI. This CDR3 is 13 amino acids long. DNA of the CDR3: TGTGCCAGCCGGACTAGCGGGGGAGATACGCAGTATTTT. It specifies CASRTSGGDTQYF. Filled out from reference TRBV18 and TRBJ2-3, the complete variable domain reads NAGVMQNPRHLVRRRGQEARLRCSPMKGHSHVYWYRQLPEEGLKFMVYLQKENIIDESGMPKERFSAEFPKEGPSILRIQQVVRGDSAAYFCASRTSGGDTQYFGPGTRLTVL.

This clone showed up just once. V gene TRBV25-1 combines with J gene TRBJ1-2, with 10 bases fitting TRBD1. The germline gives CDR1 MGHDK, CDR2 SYGVNS. V gave up 6 bases and J gave up 4 bases; unmatched junction bases: 8. The CDR3 is 15 amino acids. CDR3: CASSLPGQGFYGYTF. The CDR3 coding sequence is TGTGCCAGCAGCCTTCCGGGACAGGGGTTCTATGGCTACACCTTC.

The chain is built from TRBV5-1 and TRBJ1-1; 8 bases align to TRBD1. This CDR3 contains 12 residues. Germline V gives CDR1 SGHRS, CDR2 YFSETQ. V lost 4 bases, J lost 8 bases, and 4 bases stayed unmatched. CDR3 residues: CASSPRQGEAFF. CDR3 nucleotide sequence: TGCGCCAGCAGCCCACGACAGGGGGAAGCTTTCTTT.

This clone came up once. The CDR3 nucleotides are TGTGCCAGCAGCGCAACCGGGACAGGGTGGTCCGGGGCCAACGTCCTGACTTTC. This encodes CASSATGTGWSGANVLTF. The rearrangement uses TRBV7-8 and TRBJ2-6; 9 bases agree with TRBD1. Germline loops: CDR1 SGHVS, CDR2 FQNEAQ. The ends lost 5 bases at V and 4 bases at J; junction bases unmatched: 12. The CDR3 totals 18 residues. The whole variable domain, remainder taken from reference TRBV7-8 and TRBJ2-6, is GAGVSQSPRYKVAKRGQDVALRCDPISGHVSLFWYQQALGQGPEFLTYFQNEAQLDKSGLPSDRFFAERPEGSVSTLKIQRTQQEDSAVYLCASSATGTGWSGANVLTFGAGSRLTVL.

The chain carries TRBV20-1 and TRBJ2-5; no firm D call. Germline V CDR1 and CDR2: DFQATT, SNEGSKA (reference sequence). The CDR3 runs to 11 residues. The V gene lost 7 bases and the J gene lost 5 bases, with 11 bases spanning the gap. CDR3 in amino acids: CSGGSVETQYF. DNA for the CDR3: TGCAGTGGCGGCTCTGTGGAGACCCAGTACTTC.

The chain uses TRBV7-6 and TRBJ1-1; D gene uncertain. The V gene lost 5 bases and the J gene lost 0 bases, with 13 bases spanning the gap. This CDR3 comprises 15 residues. Germline V gene lookup returns CDR1 SGHVS and CDR2 FNYEAQ. CDR3 protein: CASSAPAGMNTEAFF. CDR3 coding DNA: TGTGCCAGCAGCGCTCCGGCGGGAATGAACACTGAAGCTTTCTTT.

The chain joins TRBV2 to TRBJ1-5; a weak D match, TRBD1 (6 bases). V lost 6 bases to trimming and J lost 6 bases, with 18 bases between them. This CDR3 has 15 residues. Germline V gives CDR1 SNHLY, CDR2 FYNNEI. The CDR3 coding sequence is TGTGCCAGCAGCCAACAGCAGGGGTCCGCTCAGCCCCAGCATTTT. Translated: CASSQQQGSAQPQHF.

The rearrangement uses TRBV5-1 and TRBJ1-5, with 7 bases aligning to TRBD1. CDR1 and CDR2 (germline): SGHRS, YFSETQ. This CDR3 is built from 15 residues. The trim removed 3 bases at V and 0 bases at J, leaving 3 bases unmatched. CDR3 amino acids: CASSSGGNSNQPQHF. CDR3 nucleotide sequence: TGCGCCAGCAGCTCAGGGGGAAATAGCAATCAGCCCCAGCATTTT.

This chain joins TRBV15 and TRBJ2-1; 10 bases agree with TRBD2. The V gene's germline CDR1 is LNHNV and CDR2 YYDKDF (reference sequence). With 3 bases clipped from V and 7 bases from J, the junction kept 12 bases outside the gene matches. The CDR3 contains 17 residues. The CDR3 is CATSSGAGASGRNEQFF. CDR3 sequence (DNA): TGTGCCACCAGCAGTGGGGCTGGGGCTAGCGGGAGAAATGAGCAGTTCTTC.

This clone was seen once. The CDR3 reads CASSDRVGNQPQHF. The CDR3 bases are TGTGCCAGCAGTGACCGGGTGGGCAATCAGCCCCAGCATTTT. The chain links TRBV6-1 to TRBJ1-5; D remains unclear. CDR3 length: 14 amino acids. The germline gives CDR1 MNHNS, CDR2 SASEGT. V lost 3 bases and J lost 2, with 8 bases in between.

The J gene is TRBJ1-2, the V gene TRBV10-3; D not resolved. CDR1 is ENHRY and CDR2 is SYGVKD in the germline V gene. The V end was cut by 2 bases, the J end by 6 bases, with 19 bases between. This CDR3 has 16 residues. The CDR3, as DNA: TGTGCCATCAGTGAGACGGACGGAGGAGGAACGGATGGCTACACCTTC. Protein product: CAISETDGGGTDGYTF.

The chain has TRBV9 and TRBJ1-1, with 10 bases matching TRBD1. The V gene end was trimmed by 3 bases and the J gene end by 4 bases; junction bases not matched to a gene: 9. Germline lookup yields CDR1 SGDLS and CDR2 YYNGEE. CDR3 size: 16 residues. The CDR3 DNA sequence: TGTGCCAGCAGCGAGGACAGGGGGAAGGAGGGCACTGAAGCTTTCTTT. Its protein product is CASSEDRGKEGTEAFF.

V gene TRBV7-2 combines with J gene TRBJ2-5; possible D gene TRBD2, 6 bases. Germline CDR1 is SGHTA and CDR2 is FQGNSA. Trimming took 0 bases from V and 4 from J, leaving 9 bases between them. The CDR3 has 14 amino acids. CDR3 amino acids: CASSLAGGRETQYF. CDR3 sequence (DNA): TGTGCCAGCAGCTTAGCGGGGGGTAGAGAGACCCAGTACTTC.

The chain is built from TRBV4-2 and TRBJ1-2, with D maybe TRBD1 (5 bases). The CDR3 runs 14 residues. V gave up 1 base and J gave up 5 bases, with 11 bases separating them. Per germline, CDR1 LGHNA and CDR2 YNFKEQ. CDR3 in amino acids: CASSQAVGEYGYTF. The CDR3 DNA reads as TGTGCCAGCAGCCAAGCGGTAGGGGAATATGGCTACACCTTC.

CDR3 bases: TGTGCCAGCAGACTAGCCAAGGGTTCAGATACGCAGTATTTT. This encodes CASRLAKGSDTQYF. The chain carries TRBV2 and TRBJ2-3; D possibly corresponds to TRBD2 (6 bases). The ends were cut back, 6 bases at V and 4 bases at J, with 14 bases in the middle. Germline assignment: CDR1 SNHLY and CDR2 FYNNEI. CDR3 size: 14 residues.

This clone occurred a few times. This rearrangement joins TRBV6-6 to TRBJ2-7, with 8 bases that match TRBD2. V trimming: 3 bases; J trimming: 2 bases; junction bases outside the gene matches: 6. The CDR3 has 15 amino acids. Germline-derived CDR1 and CDR2 are MNHNY and SVGAGI (reference sequence). The CDR3 region is CASSYSPAGAYEQYF. CDR3 coding DNA: TGTGCCAGCAGTTATTCCCCAGCGGGGGCCTACGAGCAGTACTTC.

This clone came up a few times. The chain has TRBV5-5 and TRBJ1-5, with 9 nucleotides matching TRBD1. The CDR3 spans 17 residues. The V gene end was trimmed by 2 bases and the J gene end by 0 bases; junction bases not matched to a gene: 6. CDR1 and CDR2 from the germline V gene are SGHKS and YYEKEE (reference sequence). For the CDR3, the DNA is TGTGCCAGCAGCTTCTCGACAGGGGGTAATAGCAATCAGCCCCAGCATTTT. As protein: CASSFSTGGNSNQPQHF. The whole variable domain, filled in from reference TRBV5-5 and TRBJ1-5, reads DAGVTQSPTHLIKTRGQQVTLRCSPISGHKSVSWYQQVLGQGPQFIFQYYEKEERGRGNFPDRFSARQFPNYSSELNVNALLLGDSALYLCASSFSTGGNSNQPQHFGDGTRLSIL.